One sample yielded the 32 T cell receptor beta chains listed below, sequenced in a study of PD-L1 blockade in urothelial cancer. Profiled with immunoSEQ multiplex PCR; TCRdb holds only in-frame clones, not every one. The sample holds about 130,000 clones, about 82% seen once. The time point here: peripheral blood 6 weeks after treatment start. Sequenced material: PBMCs, taken around atezolizumab (anti-PD-L1) treatment. These TCRs come from a man aged 45-65 years with urothelial cancer.

The rearrangement links TRBV19 to TRBJ2-3; 8 nucleotides match TRBD2. The CDR3 length is 16 residues. Germline V gives CDR1 LNHDA, CDR2 SQIVND (reference sequence). Unmatched junction bases numbered 6, after V lost 4 bases and J lost 0 bases. The CDR3 here is CASSTGLGSSTDTQYF. CDR3 sequence (DNA): TGTGCCAGTAGTACGGGACTAGGTTCTAGCACAGATACGCAGTATTTT.

V gene TRBV5-4 combines with J gene TRBJ2-1, with TRBD1 identical over 8 bases. The CDR3 covers 13 residues. V shed 3 bases and J 9 bases; nucleotides not matched to a gene: 5. The germline V gene encodes CDR1 SGHNT and CDR2 YYREEE (reference sequence). The CDR3 DNA sequence: TGTGCCAGCAGCTCGGACAGGGTGGGTGAGCAGTTCTTC. This sequence encodes CASSSDRVGEQFF.

The rearrangement links TRBV6-4 to TRBJ1-3; unclear D gene. The CDR3 is made up of 16 amino acids. The V end lost 2 bases, the J end lost 0 bases, and 11 bases lay between the germline ends. Germline V lookup: CDR1 MRHNA, CDR2 SNTAGT. The CDR3 reads CASSDGALSSGNTIYF. The CDR3 bases are TGTGCCAGCAGTGACGGAGCCTTATCCTCTGGAAACACCATATATTTT.

The chain is built from TRBV28 and TRBJ2-7, with D unclear. V was pared by 6 bases and J by 0 bases, with 9 bases between. The CDR3 has 13 amino acids. The germline gives CDR1 MDHEN, CDR2 SYDVKM. For the CDR3, the DNA is TGTGCCAGCAGCCCAGGTGTCTCCTACGAGCAGTACTTC. This translates into CASSPGVSYEQYF.

In this sample, this clone turned up a few times. The same CDR3 is also encoded by other DNA sequences in this sample. The V gene is TRBV5-1, the J gene TRBJ2-1; D perhaps matches TRBD2 (6 bases). The ends were cut back, 0 bases at V and 7 bases at J, with 14 bases in the middle. Germline V gene sequence: CDR1 SGHRS, CDR2 YFSETQ. The CDR3 length is 15 residues. CDR3 bases: TGCGCCAGCAGCTTGGGGGGAGCGGGTGGGAATGAGCAGTTCTTC. Translating it yields CASSLGGAGGNEQFF.

The chain recombines TRBV5-1 with TRBJ1-2, with D possibly TRBD1 on 6 matching bases. Germline CDR1 reads SGHRS; CDR2 reads YFSETQ. With 7 bases removed from V and 4 bases from J, the gap between germline ends came to 17 bases. This CDR3 comprises 14 residues. The DNA for the CDR3 is TGCGCCAGCTCCGGCGGGGGGCTTAGCTATGGCTACACCTTC. This sequence encodes CASSGGGLSYGYTF.

The V gene is TRBV5-8, the J gene TRBJ1-1; no definite D call. Germline values: CDR1 SGHTS, CDR2 YDEGEE. The CDR3 consists of 14 residues. Trimming left V 8 bases short and J 1 base short, with 15 bases between. CDR3 protein: CASSPETSNTEAFF. The CDR3 region has the DNA TGTGCCAGTTCGCCAGAGACATCGAACACTGAAGCTTTCTTT. Variable domain in full (rest from reference TRBV5-8 and TRBJ1-1): EAGVTQSPTHLIKTRGQQATLRCSPISGHTSVYWYQQALGLGLQFLLWYDEGEERNRGNFPPRFSGRQFPNYSSELNVNALELEDSALYLCASSPETSNTEAFFGQGTRLTVV.

The rearrangement joins TRBV10-3 to TRBJ2-1, with D perhaps matching TRBD2 (6 bases). Germline V gene lookup returns CDR1 ENHRY and CDR2 SYGVKD. The CDR3 length is 15 residues. With 0 bases removed from V and 1 base from J, the gap between germline ends came to 7 bases. The CDR3 loop is CAISESGGSYNEQFF. CDR3 nucleotides: TGTGCCATCAGTGAGTCCGGGGGATCCTACAATGAGCAGTTCTTC.

This clone was recorded a few times. J is TRBJ2-1 and V is TRBV21-1; whether TRBD2, the table's D call, matches the DNA was not checked. TRBV21-1 is flagged as a pseudogene. This CDR3 has 10 amino acids. The DNA of the CDR3 is TGTGCCAGCTGGAGCAATGAGCAGTTCTTC. This gives the protein CASWSNEQFF.

This clone was seen only once. The V and J genes are TRBV19 and TRBJ2-1, with 11 bases identical to TRBD2. Germline trimming cut 2 bases from V and 7 bases from J; bases unmatched to any gene: 1. This CDR3 is 14 amino acids long. Looked up from germline, CDR1 is LNHDA and CDR2 is SQIVND (reference sequence). CDR3 DNA: TGTGCCAGTAGTATAAGGACTAGCGGGAATGAGCAGTTCTTC. This sequence encodes CASSIRTSGNEQFF.

The V gene is TRBV19, the J gene TRBJ2-1; 9 bases are a match to TRBD2. With V trimmed by 10 bases and J by 8 bases, 15 bases remained unmatched. Germline V gene sequence: CDR1 LNHDA, CDR2 SQIVND (reference sequence). The CDR3 runs to 15 residues. In nucleotides, the CDR3 is TGTGCCACTCTCGATGGTGCGGGGGGGCCCGATGAGCAGTTCTTC. It encodes CATLDGAGGPDEQFF.

The CDR3 DNA follows: TGTGCCGTTCGCGGTCATTATACGCAGTATTTT. Amino acids: CAVRGHYTQYF. The chain links TRBV28 to TRBJ2-3; D is unclear. Germline loops: CDR1 MDHEN, CDR2 SYDVKM. V shed 11 bases and J shed 7 bases, with 13 bases lying between them. The CDR3 has 11 residues.

The sample holds one count of this clone. The chain carries TRBV4-1 and TRBJ2-1, with 11 bases that match TRBD2. With V trimmed by 4 bases and J by 8 bases, 7 bases remained unmatched. This CDR3 region has 15 residues. Germline assignment: CDR1 MGHRA and CDR2 YSYEKL. For the CDR3, the DNA is TGCGCCAGCAGCCCCTTGGGTAGCGGGAGGGATGAGCAGTTCTTC. Its protein product is CASSPLGSGRDEQFF.

The rearrangement links TRBV6-6 to TRBJ1-3; no definite D call. This CDR3 contains 14 residues. Germline CDR1 reads MNHNY; CDR2 reads SVGAGI (reference sequence). V lost 5 bases and J lost 0, with 8 bases in between. In DNA form, the CDR3 reads TGTGCCAGCAGTAGCCTAGTCTCTGGAAACACCATATATTTT. This encodes CASSSLVSGNTIYF.

V usage is TRBV11-3 and J usage is TRBJ1-1; D gene uncertain. Per the germline V gene, CDR1 is SGHNT and CDR2 is YENEEA. V was shortened by 3 bases and J by 0 bases, with 8 bases between the two germline ends. This CDR3 region has 14 residues. The CDR3 protein is CASSLIHLNTEAFF. CDR3 nucleotides: TGTGCCAGCAGCTTGATACACCTGAACACTGAAGCTTTCTTT.

This chain links TRBV6-1 with TRBJ1-2; 8 nucleotides agree with TRBD1. The CDR3 consists of 13 residues. V shed 10 bases, J shed 13 bases, and the junction held 17 bases outside the gene matches. From germline, CDR1 is MNHNS and CDR2 SASEGT. The CDR3 bases are TGTGCCACCTCCAGCAGGGACAGGCAGAGGGGCACCTTC. Translated: CATSSRDRQRGTF.

This rearrangement joins TRBV19 to TRBJ1-2, with D unclear. CDR1 is LNHDA and CDR2 is SQIVND in the germline V gene (reference sequence). The CDR3 is 14 residues long. V gave up 4 bases and J gave up 4 bases, with 13 bases separating them. The CDR3 loop is CASSTQTQTYGYTF. In nucleotides, the CDR3 is TGTGCCAGTAGTACCCAGACTCAGACCTATGGCTACACCTTC.

The chain links TRBV29-1 to TRBJ2-1, with TRBD2 matching 12 bases. The CDR3 length is 14 residues. Germline CDR1 SQVTM, CDR2 ANQGSEA. V lost 6 bases to trimming and J lost 9 bases; unmatched junction nucleotides: 9. CDR3 loop: CSVGLAGLRPEQFF. The CDR3 DNA is TGCAGCGTCGGACTAGCGGGATTAAGACCTGAGCAGTTCTTC.

The chain is built from TRBV5-1 and TRBJ2-1, with 8 bases aligning to TRBD1. CDR3 length: 15 residues. Trimming removed 0 bases from V and 4 bases from J; junction bases left unmatched: 3. The V gene's germline CDR1 is SGHRS and CDR2 YFSETQ. The CDR3 bases are TGCGCCAGCAGCTTGGCGGACAGGGTATACAATGAGCAGTTCTTC. Translating gives CASSLADRVYNEQFF.

The rearrangement joins TRBV6-1 to TRBJ2-5; 8 bases are a match to TRBD1. The germline V gene encodes CDR1 MNHNS and CDR2 SASEGT. The ends lost 4 bases at V and 2 bases at J; junction bases unmatched: 9. The CDR3 contains 16 residues. The CDR3 loop reads CASSVSGTGFQETQYF. CDR3 nucleotides: TGTGCCAGCAGTGTATCCGGGACAGGTTTTCAAGAGACCCAGTACTTC.

The chain is built from TRBV13 and TRBJ1-4; D possibly corresponds to TRBD1 (5 bases). In germline, CDR1 is PRHDT, CDR2 FYEKMQ (reference sequence). The CDR3 contains 13 residues. The V gene lost 3 bases and the J gene lost 7 bases, with 9 bases spanning the gap. CDR3 sequence (DNA): TGTGCCAGCAGCTTTCGGGGGACTGAAAAACTGTTTTTT. It is translated as CASSFRGTEKLFF. The full variable domain, with the rest looked up from reference TRBV13 and TRBJ1-4, is AAGVIQSPRHLIKEKRETATLKCYPIPRHDTVYWYQQGPGQDPQFLISFYEKMQSDKGSIPDRFSAQQFSDYHSELNMSSLELGDSALYFCASSFRGTEKLFFGSGTQLSVL.

The chain links TRBV19 to TRBJ2-2; D not certain. This CDR3 spans 15 amino acids. Germline CDR1 reads LNHDA; CDR2 reads SQIVND (reference sequence). The germline V and J ends were trimmed by 3 bases and 1 base, with 9 bases remaining between them. The CDR3 region has the DNA TGTGCCAGTAGTATCTGGCTAGAGAACACCGGGGAGCTGTTTTTT. As protein: CASSIWLENTGELFF.

The V call is TRBV11-1, the J call TRBJ2-1; 10 positions agree with TRBD2. The germline CDR1 and CDR2 sequences are SGHAT and FQDESV (reference sequence). CDR3 length equals 18 residues. The J segment lost 5 bases and the V segment lost 3 bases, leaving 13 bases of the junction unmatched. This CDR3 reads CASSFMYSSGSGNNEQFF. As DNA, the CDR3 is TGTGCCAGCAGCTTTATGTATTCTAGCGGGAGCGGCAACAATGAGCAGTTCTTC.

The chain joins TRBV19 to TRBJ2-3; D is unclear. This CDR3 spans 14 amino acids. Trimming stripped 4 bases from V and 2 bases from J, with 10 bases between. Germline V gene sequence: CDR1 LNHDA, CDR2 SQIVND (reference sequence). CDR3 sequence (DNA): TGTGCCAGTAGTACACAGAAATTCACAGATACGCAGTATTTT. The encoded protein is CASSTQKFTDTQYF.

This chain uses TRBV28 with TRBJ2-5, with TRBD1 identical over 7 bases. The CDR3 extends over 18 amino acids. V gave up 8 bases and J gave up 2 bases; unmatched junction bases: 20. The germline V gene has CDR1 MDHEN and CDR2 SYDVKM. CDR3 bases: TGTGCCAGCTCTCTGTACCCGACAGGGCAACGCACACAAGAGACCCAGTACTTC. Its protein product is CASSLYPTGQRTQETQYF.

This chain uses TRBV6-4 with TRBJ2-1; no firm D call. The CDR3 length is 13 residues. CDR1 MRHNA and CDR2 SNTAGT come from the germline V gene. Trimming stripped 4 bases from V and 6 bases from J, with 10 bases between. CDR3 amino acids: CASSGSSSNEQFF. Here the CDR3 DNA reads TGTGCCAGCAGTGGTAGTAGCTCCAATGAGCAGTTCTTC.

This clone showed up many times. This rearrangement joins TRBV2 to TRBJ1-3; D is unclear. Germline assignment: CDR1 SNHLY and CDR2 FYNNEI. V shed 9 bases and J shed 1 base, with 7 bases lying between them. There are 12 residues in the CDR3. Here the CDR3 reads CARKESGNTIYF. CDR3 nucleotides: TGTGCCAGAAAGGAGTCTGGAAACACCATATATTTT.

J is TRBJ1-3 and V is TRBV6-6; 8 bases fit TRBD1. The germline V gene has CDR1 MNHNY and CDR2 SVGAGI (reference sequence). CDR3 size: 13 residues. Trimming cost V 6 bases and J 4 bases; bases outside gene matches: 2. The CDR3 region is CASRTGEGNTIYF. In DNA form, the CDR3 reads TGTGCCAGCAGGACAGGGGAAGGAAACACCATATATTTT.

The sample holds a few counts of this clone. The rearrangement uses TRBV4-1 and TRBJ2-6; 8 bases are shared with TRBD2. J lost 3 bases, V lost 0 bases, and 7 bases had no gene match. The V gene's germline CDR1 is MGHRA and CDR2 YSYEKL. This CDR3 contains 18 residues. Here the CDR3 reads CASSQDPRGVGGANVLTF. The DNA of the CDR3 is TGCGCCAGCAGCCAAGATCCGCGGGGGGTAGGTGGGGCCAACGTCCTGACTTTC.

The chain employs TRBV30 and TRBJ2-1, with D perhaps matching TRBD2 (6 bases). The CDR3 spans 14 residues. Germline-derived CDR1 and CDR2 are GTSNPN and SVGIG (reference sequence). Trimming cost V 2 bases and J 7 bases, with 15 bases left between them. CDR3 nucleotide sequence: TGTGCCTGGAGTAGCTCGGGGGACTGGAATGAGCAGTTCTTC. Amino acid sequence: CAWSSSGDWNEQFF. Variable domain in full (rest from reference TRBV30 and TRBJ2-1): SQTIHQWPATLVQPVGSPLSLECTVEGTSNPNLYWYRQAAGRGLQLLFYSVGIGQISSEVPQNLSASRPQDRQFILSSKKLLLSDSGFYLCAWSSSGDWNEQFFGPGTRLTVL.

This clone was detected only a few times. CDR3: CASSWGGRAPSEQFF. The CDR3 DNA reads TGTGCCAGCAGCTGGGGCGGGAGGGCCCCGAGTGAGCAGTTCTTC. The genes are TRBV5-6 and TRBJ2-1, with 9 bases that match TRBD2. This CDR3 has 15 residues. CDR1 SGHDT and CDR2 YYEEEE come from the germline V gene. Trimming at V came to 3 bases and at J to 9 bases, leaving 10 bases not matched to a gene.

The chain has TRBV6-1 and TRBJ1-1; TRBD1 matches at 7 bases. The junction had 5 bases not matched to a gene; V was cut back by 7 bases and J by 0 bases. This CDR3 contains 14 residues. The germline CDR1 and CDR2 sequences are MNHNS and SASEGT. Here the CDR3 reads CASTPGQLNTEAFF. The CDR3 DNA sequence: TGTGCCAGCACCCCGGGACAGTTGAACACTGAAGCTTTCTTT.